Here is one TCR beta chain with its context. These data belong to a study of technical replicates of blood from four donors. CDR3 length: 13 amino acids. Measured with immunoSEQ multiplex PCR; TCRdb has only the in-frame clones, and not every one. The table has roughly 65,000 clones, 75% to 90% seen once. The rearrangement links TRBV21-1 to TRBJ1-6; the D call of TRBD1 is as the table states it, not checked on the DNA. TRBV21-1 is a listed pseudogene. This clonotype originated in a human donor in good health. Some clones in this sample may be carry-over from other donors' samples. The material sequenced was PBMCs. In DNA, the CDR3 is TGTGCCAGCACCCAAGGGGCGTATTCACCCCTCCACTTT. It translates to CASTQGAYSPLHF.